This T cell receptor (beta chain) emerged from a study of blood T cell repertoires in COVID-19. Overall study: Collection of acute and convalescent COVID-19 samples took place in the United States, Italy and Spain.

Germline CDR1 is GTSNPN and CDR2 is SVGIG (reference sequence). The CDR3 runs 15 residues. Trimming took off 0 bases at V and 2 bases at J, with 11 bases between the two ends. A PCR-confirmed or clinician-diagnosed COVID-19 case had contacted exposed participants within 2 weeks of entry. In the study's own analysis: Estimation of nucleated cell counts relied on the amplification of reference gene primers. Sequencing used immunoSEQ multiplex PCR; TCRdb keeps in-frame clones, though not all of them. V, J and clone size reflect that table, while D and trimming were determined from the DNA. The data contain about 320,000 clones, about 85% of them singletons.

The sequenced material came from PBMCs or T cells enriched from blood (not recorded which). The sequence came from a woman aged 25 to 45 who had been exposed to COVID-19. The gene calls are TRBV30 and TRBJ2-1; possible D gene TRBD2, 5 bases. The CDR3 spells CAWSVLGTPYNEQFF. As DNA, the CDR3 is TGTGCCTGGAGTGTACTAGGCACCCCCTACAATGAGCAGTTCTTC.